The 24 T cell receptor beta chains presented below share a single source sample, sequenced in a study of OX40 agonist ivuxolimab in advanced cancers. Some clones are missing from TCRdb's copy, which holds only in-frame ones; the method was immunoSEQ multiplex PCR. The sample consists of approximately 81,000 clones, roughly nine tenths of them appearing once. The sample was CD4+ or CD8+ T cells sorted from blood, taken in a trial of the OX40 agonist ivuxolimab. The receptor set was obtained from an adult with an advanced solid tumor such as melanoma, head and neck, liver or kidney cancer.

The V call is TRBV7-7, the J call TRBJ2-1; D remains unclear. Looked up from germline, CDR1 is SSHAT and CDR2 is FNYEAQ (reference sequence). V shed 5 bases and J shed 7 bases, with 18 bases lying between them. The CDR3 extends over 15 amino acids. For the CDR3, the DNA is TGTGCCAGCAGCCCCGGGCCCCAACTCGGGAATGAGCAGTTCTTC. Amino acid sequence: CASSPGPQLGNEQFF.

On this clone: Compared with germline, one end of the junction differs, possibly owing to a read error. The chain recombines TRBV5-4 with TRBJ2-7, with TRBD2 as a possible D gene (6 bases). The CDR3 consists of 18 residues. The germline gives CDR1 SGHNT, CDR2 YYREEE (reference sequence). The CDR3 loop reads CASSQGRSGSSYSYEQYF. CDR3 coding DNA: TGCGCCAGCAGCCAAGGGAGGTCGGGGTCGAGTTATTCCTACGAGCAGTACTTC.

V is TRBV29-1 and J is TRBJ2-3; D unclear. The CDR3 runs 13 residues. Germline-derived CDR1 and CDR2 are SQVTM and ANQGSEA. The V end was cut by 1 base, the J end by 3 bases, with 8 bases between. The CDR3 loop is CSVEGRATDTQYF. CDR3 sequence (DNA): TGCAGCGTTGAAGGGCGAGCGACAGATACGCAGTATTTT.

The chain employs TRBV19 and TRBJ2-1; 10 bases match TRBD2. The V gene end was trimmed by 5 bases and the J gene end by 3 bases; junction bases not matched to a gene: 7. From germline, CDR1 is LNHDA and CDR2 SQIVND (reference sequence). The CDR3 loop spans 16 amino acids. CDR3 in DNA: TGTGCCAGTAGTTCCCCGGGACTAGCGATCTACAATGAGCAGTTCTTC. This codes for CASSSPGLAIYNEQFF.

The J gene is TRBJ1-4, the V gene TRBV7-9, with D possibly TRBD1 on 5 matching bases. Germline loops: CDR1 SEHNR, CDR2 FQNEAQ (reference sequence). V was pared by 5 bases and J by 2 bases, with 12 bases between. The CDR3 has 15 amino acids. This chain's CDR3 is CASSNRDGTNEKLFF. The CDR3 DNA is TGTGCCAGCAGCAACCGGGACGGGACTAATGAAAAACTGTTTTTT.

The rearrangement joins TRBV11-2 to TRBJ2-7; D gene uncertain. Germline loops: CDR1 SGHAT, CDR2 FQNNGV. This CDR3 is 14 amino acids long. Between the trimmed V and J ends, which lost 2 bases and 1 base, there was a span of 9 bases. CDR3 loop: CASSLLHSSYEQYF. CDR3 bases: TGTGCCAGCAGCTTACTGCACAGTTCCTACGAGCAGTACTTC. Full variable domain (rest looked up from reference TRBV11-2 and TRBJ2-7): EAGVAQSPRYKIIEKRQSVAFWCNPISGHATLYWYQQILGQGPKLLIQFQNNGVVDDSQLPKDRFSAERLKGVDSTLKIQPAKLEDSAVYLCASSLLHSSYEQYFGPGTRLTVT.

CDR3 loop: CASIQEGTSGLSSYEQYF. The CDR3 nucleotides read TGTGCCAGCATTCAAGAAGGGACTAGCGGGCTTAGCTCCTACGAGCAGTACTTC. This sequence joins TRBV2 and TRBJ2-7; 12 nucleotides match TRBD2. V lost 7 bases to trimming and J lost 0 bases; unmatched junction nucleotides: 13. The length of the CDR3 is 18 residues. Germline lookup yields CDR1 SNHLY and CDR2 FYNNEI.

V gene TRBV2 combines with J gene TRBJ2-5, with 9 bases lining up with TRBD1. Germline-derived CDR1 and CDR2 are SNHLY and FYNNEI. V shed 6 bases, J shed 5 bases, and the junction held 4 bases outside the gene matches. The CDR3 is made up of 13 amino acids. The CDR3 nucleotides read TGTGCCAGCAGGGGACAGGGACTTGAGACCCAGTACTTC. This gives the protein CASRGQGLETQYF.

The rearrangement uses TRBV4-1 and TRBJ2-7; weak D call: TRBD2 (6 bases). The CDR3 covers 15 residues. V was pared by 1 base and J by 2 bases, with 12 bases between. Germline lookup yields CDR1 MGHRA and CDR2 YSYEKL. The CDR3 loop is CASSQGSGLPYEQYF. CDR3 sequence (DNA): TGCGCCAGCAGCCAAGGGTCGGGACTGCCCTACGAGCAGTACTTC.

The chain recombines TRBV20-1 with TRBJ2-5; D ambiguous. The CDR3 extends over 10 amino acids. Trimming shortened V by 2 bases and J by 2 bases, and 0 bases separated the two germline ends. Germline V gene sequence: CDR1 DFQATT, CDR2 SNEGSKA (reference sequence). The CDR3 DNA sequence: TGCAGTGCTAGACAAGAGACCCAGTACTTC. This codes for CSARQETQYF.

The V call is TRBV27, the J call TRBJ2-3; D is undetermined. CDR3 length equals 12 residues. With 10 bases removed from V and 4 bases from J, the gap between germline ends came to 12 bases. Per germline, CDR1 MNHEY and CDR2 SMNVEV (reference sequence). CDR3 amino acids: CATRFSPDTQYF. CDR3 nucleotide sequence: TGTGCCACCAGATTCTCCCCAGATACGCAGTATTTT.

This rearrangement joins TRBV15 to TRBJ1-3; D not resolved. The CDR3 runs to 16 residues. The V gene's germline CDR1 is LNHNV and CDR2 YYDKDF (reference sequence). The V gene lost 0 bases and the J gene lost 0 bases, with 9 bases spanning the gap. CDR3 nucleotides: TGTGCCACCAGCAGAGAACCGATCGGCTCTGGAAACACCATATATTTT. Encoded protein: CATSREPIGSGNTIYF.

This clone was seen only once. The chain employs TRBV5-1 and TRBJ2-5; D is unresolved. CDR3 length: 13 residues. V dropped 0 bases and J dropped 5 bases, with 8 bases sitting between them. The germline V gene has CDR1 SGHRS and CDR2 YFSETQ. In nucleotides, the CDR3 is TGCGCCAGCAGCTTGGCCTCTGGGGAGACCCAGTACTTC. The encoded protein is CASSLASGETQYF.

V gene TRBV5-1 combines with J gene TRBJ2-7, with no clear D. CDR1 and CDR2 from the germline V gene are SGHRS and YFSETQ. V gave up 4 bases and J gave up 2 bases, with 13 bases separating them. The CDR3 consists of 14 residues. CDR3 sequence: CASSQAGVAYEQYF. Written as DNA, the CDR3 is TGCGCCAGCAGCCAGGCTGGGGTGGCCTACGAGCAGTACTTC.

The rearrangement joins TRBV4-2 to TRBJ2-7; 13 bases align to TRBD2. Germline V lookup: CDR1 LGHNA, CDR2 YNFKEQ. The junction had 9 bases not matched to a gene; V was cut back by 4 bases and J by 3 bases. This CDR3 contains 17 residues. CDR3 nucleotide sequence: TGTGCCAGCAGCCGGGCGGCTTGGACTAGCGGGAGCTACGAGCAGTACTTC. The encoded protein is CASSRAAWTSGSYEQYF.

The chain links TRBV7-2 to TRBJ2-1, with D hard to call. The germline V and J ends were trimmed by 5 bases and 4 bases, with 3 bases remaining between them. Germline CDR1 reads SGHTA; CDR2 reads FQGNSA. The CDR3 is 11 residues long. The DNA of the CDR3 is TGTGCCAGCAGCACATACAATGAGCAGTTCTTC. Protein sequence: CASSTYNEQFF.

CDR3 DNA sequence: TGTGCCATCAGTGAGCAACCAGCGGGAGGGGGCAATGAGCAGTTCTTC. Amino acid sequence: CAISEQPAGGGNEQFF. The chain recombines TRBV10-3 with TRBJ2-1; TRBD2 matches at 10 bases. Germline V CDR1 and CDR2: ENHRY, SYGVKD. The trim removed 2 bases at V and 6 bases at J, leaving 7 bases unmatched. The CDR3 is 16 amino acids.

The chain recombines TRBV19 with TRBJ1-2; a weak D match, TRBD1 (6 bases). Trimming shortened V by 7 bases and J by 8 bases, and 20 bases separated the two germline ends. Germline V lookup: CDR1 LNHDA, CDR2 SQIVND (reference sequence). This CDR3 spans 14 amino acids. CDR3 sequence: CASTSFGGGSGYTF. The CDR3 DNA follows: TGTGCCAGTACCTCCTTCGGAGGGGGAAGCGGCTACACCTTC. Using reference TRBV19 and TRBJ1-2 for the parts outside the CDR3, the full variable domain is DGGITQSPKYLFRKEGQNVTLSCEQNLNHDAMYWYRQDPGQGLRLIYYSQIVNDFQKGDIAEGYSVSREKKESFPLTVTSAQKNPTAFYLCASTSFGGGSGYTFGSGTRLTVV.

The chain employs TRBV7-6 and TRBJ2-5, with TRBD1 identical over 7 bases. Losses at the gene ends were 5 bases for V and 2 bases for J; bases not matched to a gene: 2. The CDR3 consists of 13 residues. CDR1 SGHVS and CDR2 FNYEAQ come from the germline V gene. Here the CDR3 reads CASSQGQQETQYF. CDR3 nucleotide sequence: TGTGCCAGCAGCCAGGGACAGCAAGAGACCCAGTACTTC.

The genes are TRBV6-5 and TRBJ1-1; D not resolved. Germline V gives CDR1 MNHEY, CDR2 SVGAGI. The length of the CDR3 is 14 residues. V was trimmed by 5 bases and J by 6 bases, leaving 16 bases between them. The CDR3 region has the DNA TGTGCCAGCAGTGAACGGCAGGCAGTTTCTGAAGCTTTCTTT. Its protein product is CASSERQAVSEAFF.

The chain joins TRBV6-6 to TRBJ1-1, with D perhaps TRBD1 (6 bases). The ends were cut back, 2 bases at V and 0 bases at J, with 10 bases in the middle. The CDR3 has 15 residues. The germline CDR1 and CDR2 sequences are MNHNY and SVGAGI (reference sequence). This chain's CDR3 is CASSYIRGLNTEAFF. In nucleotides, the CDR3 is TGTGCCAGCAGTTACATCAGGGGACTGAACACTGAAGCTTTCTTT.

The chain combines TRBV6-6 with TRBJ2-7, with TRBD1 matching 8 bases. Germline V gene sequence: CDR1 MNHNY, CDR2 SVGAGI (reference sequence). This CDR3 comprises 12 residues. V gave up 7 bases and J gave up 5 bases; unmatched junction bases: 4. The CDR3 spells CASNSRGHEQYF. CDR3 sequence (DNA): TGTGCCAGCAATTCCAGGGGGCACGAGCAGTACTTC.

This chain's CDR3 is CASSYGLGIGTDTQYF. For the CDR3, the DNA is TGTGCCAGCAGTTACGGACTGGGGATAGGAACAGATACGCAGTATTTT. V usage is TRBV6-5 and J usage is TRBJ2-3; possible D gene TRBD2, 5 bases. The V and J ends lost 2 bases and 3 bases respectively, with 15 bases between them. CDR1 is MNHEY and CDR2 is SVGAGI in the germline V gene. The CDR3 contains 16 residues.

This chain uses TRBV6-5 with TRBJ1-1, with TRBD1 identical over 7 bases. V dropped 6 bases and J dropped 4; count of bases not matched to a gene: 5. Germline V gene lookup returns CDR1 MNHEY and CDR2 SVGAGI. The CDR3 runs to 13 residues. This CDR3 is CASRRQGVTEAFF. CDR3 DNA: TGTGCCAGCAGGCGACAGGGAGTCACTGAAGCTTTCTTT.